Each of the 19 T cell receptor beta chains below was sequenced from the same sample in a study of T cell responses to AZD1222 COVID-19 vaccine. TCRdb keeps only in-frame clones here, not all; method: immunoSEQ multiplex PCR. The data show approximately 70,000 clones, 75% to 90% seen once. This sample comprised peripheral blood, obtained on day 0 of AZD1222 vaccination. The origin of the receptors is an adult in good health.

This clone was counted a few times. One junction end does not reproduce the germline sequence, and a read error may be involved. V usage is TRBV7-9 and J usage is TRBJ2-7, with D uncertain. The CDR3 is 14 residues long. Germline V CDR1 and CDR2: SEHNR, FQNEAQ (reference sequence). CDR3 sequence (DNA): TGTGCCAGCAGCGTAGCCAGGTTGGCCTACGAGCAGTACTTC. It yields the protein CASSVARLAYEQYF.

This chain connects TRBV9 to TRBJ2-3; no definite D call. Germline loops: CDR1 SGDLS, CDR2 YYNGEE. The CDR3 totals 12 residues. The ends were cut back, 0 bases at V and 4 bases at J, with 3 bases in the middle. The CDR3 bases are TGTGCCAGCAGCGTAGGATCAGATACGCAGTATTTT. Protein product: CASSVGSDTQYF.

This clone was observed once. The rearrangement links TRBV9 to TRBJ1-3; D gene uncertain. The germline gives CDR1 SGDLS, CDR2 YYNGEE. The V and J ends lost 1 base and 2 bases respectively, with 16 bases between them. This CDR3 spans 17 amino acids. The CDR3 is CASSVRSGSPTGNTIYF. DNA for the CDR3: TGTGCCAGCAGCGTAAGGTCTGGCAGTCCCACTGGAAACACCATATATTTT.

The V call is TRBV9, the J call TRBJ2-7; the match to TRBD2 covers 10 bases. The germline gives CDR1 SGDLS, CDR2 YYNGEE. The CDR3 covers 16 residues. V lost 4 bases, J lost 0 bases, and 7 bases stayed unmatched. The CDR3 nucleotides read TGTGCCAGCAGCCCCAGCTGGACTAGCGGCTCCTACGAGCAGTACTTC. Protein: CASSPSWTSGSYEQYF.

This chain connects TRBV20-1 to TRBJ1-2; D is unresolved. Trimming cost V 5 bases and J 4 bases, with 5 bases left between them. This CDR3 has 10 amino acids. Germline V gene data show CDR1 as DFQATT and CDR2 as SNEGSKA (reference sequence). The CDR3 here is CSAFGYGYTF. For the CDR3, the DNA is TGCAGTGCTTTTGGCTATGGCTACACCTTC.

The J gene is TRBJ2-3, the V gene TRBV4-2, with 9 bases matching TRBD2. The V segment lost 1 base and the J segment 6 bases; nucleotides outside the gene matches: 8. This CDR3 is 16 amino acids long. Germline CDR1 LGHNA, CDR2 YNFKEQ. The CDR3 sequence: CASSQGSGGGMDTQYF. In DNA form, the CDR3 reads TGTGCCAGCAGCCAAGGTAGCGGGGGCGGCATGGATACGCAGTATTTT.

The CDR3 sequence: CASSSPSGGAGETQYF. For the CDR3, the DNA is TGTGCCAGCAGTTCCCCTAGCGGGGGGGCCGGAGAGACCCAGTACTTC. The chain carries TRBV2 and TRBJ2-5, with 12 bases aligning to TRBD2. The CDR3 is 16 amino acids. V shed 5 bases and J 4 bases; nucleotides not matched to a gene: 8. Germline V gene lookup returns CDR1 SNHLY and CDR2 FYNNEI.

The V and J genes are TRBV27 and TRBJ1-3; weak D call: TRBD1 (6 bases). This CDR3 region has 11 residues. In germline, CDR1 is MNHEY, CDR2 SMNVEV (reference sequence). Trimming pared 5 bases from V and 8 bases from J, leaving 7 bases between. The CDR3 nucleotides are TGTGCCAGCAGTAGGGGGGACACCATATATTTT. Translating gives CASSRGDTIYF.

V and J are TRBV6-5 and TRBJ1-2, with TRBD1 as a possible D gene (5 bases). Trimming shortened V by 3 bases and J by 5 bases, and 19 bases separated the two germline ends. The CDR3 length is 16 residues. In germline, CDR1 is MNHEY, CDR2 SVGAGI. The CDR3 nucleotides read TGTGCCAGCAGTTATAGGGGAGGGCTGGAGGGGTATGGCTACACCTTC. Protein sequence: CASSYRGGLEGYGYTF.

This clone was detected only a few times. The chain combines TRBV15 with TRBJ1-2; 7 bases fit TRBD1. Losses at the gene ends were 5 bases for V and 3 bases for J; bases not matched to a gene: 9. Germline CDR1 is LNHNV and CDR2 is YYDKDF (reference sequence). There are 15 residues in the CDR3. CDR3 sequence reads: CATSENRGLDYGYTF. CDR3 DNA sequence: TGTGCCACCAGCGAGAATAGGGGGCTAGACTATGGCTACACCTTC.

This clone has a handful of counts. The chain links TRBV6-5 to TRBJ2-3; no firm D call. The V gene's germline CDR1 is MNHEY and CDR2 SVGAGI. CDR3 length equals 14 residues. Trimming removed 6 bases from V and 0 bases from J, with 10 bases in between. CDR3 protein: CASSTGPSTDTQYF. For the CDR3, the DNA is TGTGCCAGCAGCACCGGGCCCAGCACAGATACGCAGTATTTT.

The table lists this clone with a few counts. CDR3 DNA: TGCGCCAGCAGCCAAGGGAGCGGGGAGCTGTTTTTT. Translated: CASSQGSGELFF. The rearrangement links TRBV4-1 to TRBJ2-2; D call uncertain. With 1 base removed from V and 7 bases from J, the gap between germline ends came to 4 bases. CDR1 is MGHRA, CDR2 YSYEKL, per germline. This CDR3 has 12 amino acids.

V usage is TRBV11-2 and J usage is TRBJ1-4; a weak D match, TRBD1 (5 bases). Germline V gene sequence: CDR1 SGHAT, CDR2 FQNNGV. The CDR3 contains 14 residues. V was shortened by 3 bases and J by 8 bases, with 13 bases between the two germline ends. The CDR3 DNA sequence: TGTGCCAGCAGCTTTGGCAGGGAGGGAGAAAAACTGTTTTTT. Translating gives CASSFGREGEKLFF.

The chain uses TRBV7-6 and TRBJ1-2; 8 nucleotides line up with TRBD1. Trimming removed 6 bases from V and 2 bases from J; junction bases left unmatched: 8. Per germline, CDR1 SGHVS and CDR2 FNYEAQ. This CDR3 has 15 amino acids. CDR3 nucleotide sequence: TGTGCCAGCAGTATTGGACAGGGCGCCAACTATGGCTACACCTTC. It translates to CASSIGQGANYGYTF.

The DNA of the CDR3 is TGTGCCAGCAGGGTACAGGGGGGAACTGAAGCTTTCTTT. Translated: CASRVQGGTEAFF. The chain has TRBV6-5 and TRBJ1-1, with 8 positions matching TRBD1. The trim removed 6 bases at V and 5 bases at J, leaving 5 bases unmatched. This CDR3 contains 13 residues. CDR1 is MNHEY, CDR2 SVGAGI, per germline.

The chain uses TRBV18 and TRBJ2-7; D uncertain. Germline V gives CDR1 KGHSH, CDR2 LQKENI. CDR3 size: 16 residues. Trimming shortened V by 3 bases and J by 0 bases, and 15 bases separated the two germline ends. The CDR3 region has the DNA TGTGCCAGCTCACCTTTATCTTCTGGCGGCTCCTACGAGCAGTACTTC. Protein product: CASSPLSSGGSYEQYF.

This clone is a singleton in its sample. The chain joins TRBV11-3 to TRBJ1-2; 7 nucleotides match TRBD1. V shed 6 bases and J 2 bases; nucleotides not matched to a gene: 9. The CDR3 contains 15 residues. CDR1 and CDR2 from the germline V gene are SGHNT and YENEEA. CDR3 amino acids: CASSPQGGLNYGYTF. The CDR3 DNA follows: TGTGCCAGCAGTCCTCAAGGGGGCCTCAACTATGGCTACACCTTC. The full variable domain, in which reference TRBV11-3 and TRBJ1-2 provide the parts outside the CDR3, is EAGVVQSPRYKIIEKKQPVAFWCNPISGHNTLYWYLQNLGQGPELLIRYENEEAVDDSQLPKDRFSAERLKGVDSTLKIQPAELGDSAVYLCASSPQGGLNYGYTFGSGTRLTVV.

J is TRBJ2-1 and V is TRBV29-1; the match to TRBD1 covers 11 bases. This CDR3 contains 13 residues. The junction had 6 bases not matched to a gene; V was cut back by 7 bases and J by 7 bases. CDR1 is SQVTM, CDR2 ANQGSEA, per germline. CDR3 region: CSGRTGGRNEQFF. CDR3 bases: TGCAGCGGTCGGACAGGGGGCAGAAATGAGCAGTTCTTC.

J is TRBJ2-2 and V is TRBV2; D is unresolved. This CDR3 spans 14 amino acids. V lost 2 bases and J 6 bases, leaving 10 bases between the germline ends. The germline CDR1 and CDR2 sequences are SNHLY and FYNNEI. CDR3 nucleotides: TGTGCCAGCAGTGAAAGTGTTGGGGCCGGGGAGCTGTTTTTT. It yields the protein CASSESVGAGELFF.